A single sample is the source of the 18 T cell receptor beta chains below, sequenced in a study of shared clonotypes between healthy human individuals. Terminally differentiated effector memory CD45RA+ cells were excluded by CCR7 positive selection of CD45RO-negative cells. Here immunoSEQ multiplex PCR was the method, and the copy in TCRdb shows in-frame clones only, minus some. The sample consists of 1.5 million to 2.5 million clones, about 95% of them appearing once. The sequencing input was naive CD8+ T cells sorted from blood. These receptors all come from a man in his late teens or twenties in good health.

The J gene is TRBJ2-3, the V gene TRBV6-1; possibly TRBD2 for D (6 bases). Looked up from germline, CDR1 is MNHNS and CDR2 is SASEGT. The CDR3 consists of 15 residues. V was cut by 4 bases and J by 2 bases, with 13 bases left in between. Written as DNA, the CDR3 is TGTGCCAGCAGTGCTAGACTAGGACTCACAGATACGCAGTATTTT. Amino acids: CASSARLGLTDTQYF.

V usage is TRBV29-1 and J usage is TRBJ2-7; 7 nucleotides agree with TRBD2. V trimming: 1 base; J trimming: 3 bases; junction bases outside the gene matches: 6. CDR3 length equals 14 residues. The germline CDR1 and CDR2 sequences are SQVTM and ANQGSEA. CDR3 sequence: CSVEGWGGNYEQYF. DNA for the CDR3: TGCAGCGTTGAAGGGTGGGGAGGGAACTACGAGCAGTACTTC.

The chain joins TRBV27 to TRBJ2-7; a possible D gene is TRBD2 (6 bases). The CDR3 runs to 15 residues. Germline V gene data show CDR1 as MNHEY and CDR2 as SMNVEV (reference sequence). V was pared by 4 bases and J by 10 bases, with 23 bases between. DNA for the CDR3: TGTGCCAGCAGTTCCGGGGGACGTGGGACCCGCGGACAGTACTTC. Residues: CASSSGGRGTRGQYF.

CDR3 nucleotides: TGTGCCAGCAGCTTAGAGACTAGCGGGGCCATGGGGGAGACCCAGTACTTC. Translated, it gives CASSLETSGAMGETQYF. The chain combines TRBV7-2 with TRBJ2-5, with 11 bases lining up with TRBD2. The length of the CDR3 is 17 residues. Germline V gene lookup returns CDR1 SGHTA and CDR2 FQGNSA. The V segment lost 1 base and the J segment 5 bases; nucleotides outside the gene matches: 9. The full variable domain, in which reference TRBV7-2 and TRBJ2-5 provide the parts outside the CDR3, is GAGVSQSPSNKVTEKGKDVELRCDPISGHTALYWYRQSLGQGLEFLIYFQGNSAPDKSGLPSDRFSAERTGGSVSTLTIQRTQQEDSAVYLCASSLETSGAMGETQYFGPGTRLLVL.

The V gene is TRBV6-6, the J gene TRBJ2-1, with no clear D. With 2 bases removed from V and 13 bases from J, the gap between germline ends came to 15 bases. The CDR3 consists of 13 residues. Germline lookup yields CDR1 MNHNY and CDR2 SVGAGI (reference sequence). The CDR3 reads CASSYPALTDQFF. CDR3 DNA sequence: TGTGCCAGCAGTTACCCCGCCCTAACCGATCAGTTCTTC.

The CDR3 DNA follows: TGTGCCAGCAGTTTTTCCGGGAACATCTACAATGAGCAGTTCTTC. Translating gives CASSFSGNIYNEQFF. This rearrangement joins TRBV27 to TRBJ2-1; D may be TRBD2 (5 bases). V lost 3 bases and J 3 bases, leaving 12 bases between the germline ends. CDR3 size: 15 residues. Germline values: CDR1 MNHEY, CDR2 SMNVEV (reference sequence).

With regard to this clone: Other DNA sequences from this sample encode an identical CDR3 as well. The CDR3 nucleotides are TGTGCCAGCACTGGACAGGGCAACACTGAAGCTTTCTTT. This sequence encodes CASTGQGNTEAFF. V is TRBV2 and J is TRBJ1-1, with 8 bases fitting TRBD1. V shed 7 bases and J 2 bases; nucleotides not matched to a gene: 3. CDR1 and CDR2 from the germline V gene are SNHLY and FYNNEI. This CDR3 is 13 amino acids long.

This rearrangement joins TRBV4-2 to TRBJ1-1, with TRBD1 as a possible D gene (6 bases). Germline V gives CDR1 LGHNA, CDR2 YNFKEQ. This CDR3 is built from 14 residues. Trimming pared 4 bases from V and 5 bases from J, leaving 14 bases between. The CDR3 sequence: CASSPAAGDTEAFF. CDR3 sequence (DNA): TGTGCCAGCAGCCCCGCGGCAGGGGATACTGAAGCTTTCTTT.

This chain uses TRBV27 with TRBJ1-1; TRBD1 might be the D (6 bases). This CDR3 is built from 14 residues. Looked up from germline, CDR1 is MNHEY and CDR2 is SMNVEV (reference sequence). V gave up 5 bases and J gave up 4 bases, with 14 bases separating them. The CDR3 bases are TGTGCCAGCAGTCCGCTAGGGGGGCCCACTGAAGCTTTCTTT. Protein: CASSPLGGPTEAFF.

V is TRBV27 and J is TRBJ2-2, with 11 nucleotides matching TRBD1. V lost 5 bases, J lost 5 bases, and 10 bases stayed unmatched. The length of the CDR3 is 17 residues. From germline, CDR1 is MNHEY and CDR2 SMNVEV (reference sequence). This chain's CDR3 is CASSATGQGVGTGELFF. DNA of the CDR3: TGTGCCAGCAGTGCAACGGGACAGGGGGTGGGAACCGGGGAGCTGTTTTTT.

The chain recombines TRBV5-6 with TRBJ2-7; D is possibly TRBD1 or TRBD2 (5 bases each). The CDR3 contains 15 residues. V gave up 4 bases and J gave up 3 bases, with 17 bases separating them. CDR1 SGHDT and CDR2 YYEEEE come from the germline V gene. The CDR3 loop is CASSGTPGLLYEQYF. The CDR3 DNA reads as TGTGCCAGCAGCGGGACGCCCGGACTGCTCTACGAGCAGTACTTC.

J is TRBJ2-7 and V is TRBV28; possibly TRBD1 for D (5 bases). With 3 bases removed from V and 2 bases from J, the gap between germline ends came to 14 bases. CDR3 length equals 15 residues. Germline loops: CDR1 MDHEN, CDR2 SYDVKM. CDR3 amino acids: CASSLGPGWAYEQYF. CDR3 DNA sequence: TGTGCCAGCAGTTTGGGCCCAGGGTGGGCCTACGAGCAGTACTTC.

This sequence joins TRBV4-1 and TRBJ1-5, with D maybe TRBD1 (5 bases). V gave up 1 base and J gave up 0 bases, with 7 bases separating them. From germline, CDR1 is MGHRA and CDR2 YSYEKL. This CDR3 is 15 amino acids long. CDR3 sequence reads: CASSQGTNSNQPQHF. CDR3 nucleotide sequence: TGCGCCAGCAGCCAAGGGACAAATAGCAATCAGCCCCAGCATTTT.

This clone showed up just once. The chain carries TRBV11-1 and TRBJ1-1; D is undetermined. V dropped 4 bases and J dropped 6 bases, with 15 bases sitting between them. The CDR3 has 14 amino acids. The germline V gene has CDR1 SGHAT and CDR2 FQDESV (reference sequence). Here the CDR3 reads CASSSRAHGAEAFF. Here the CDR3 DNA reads TGTGCCAGCAGCTCAAGGGCGCATGGGGCTGAAGCTTTCTTT.

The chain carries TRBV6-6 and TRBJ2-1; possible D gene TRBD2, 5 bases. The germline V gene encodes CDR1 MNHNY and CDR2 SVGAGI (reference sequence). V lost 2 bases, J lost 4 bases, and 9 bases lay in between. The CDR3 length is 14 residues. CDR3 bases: TGTGCCAGCAGTTACGAGGGCGGATACAATGAGCAGTTCTTC. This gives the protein CASSYEGGYNEQFF.

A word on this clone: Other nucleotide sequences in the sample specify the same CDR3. The CDR3 sequence: CASSLTGTPYEQYF. The CDR3 coding sequence is TGTGCCAGCAGTTTAACAGGGACCCCCTACGAGCAGTACTTC. J is TRBJ2-7 and V is TRBV27, with D possibly matching TRBD1 (6 bases). Germline CDR1 is MNHEY and CDR2 is SMNVEV (reference sequence). The CDR3 is made up of 14 amino acids. The ends were cut back, 2 bases at V and 2 bases at J, with 10 bases in the middle.

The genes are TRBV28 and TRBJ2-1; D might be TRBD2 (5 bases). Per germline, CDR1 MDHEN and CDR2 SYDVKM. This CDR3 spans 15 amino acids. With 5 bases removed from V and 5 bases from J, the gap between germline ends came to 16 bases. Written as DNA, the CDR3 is TGTGCCAGCAGTCTCACAAGCGGTGTGGACAATGAGCAGTTCTTC. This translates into CASSLTSGVDNEQFF.

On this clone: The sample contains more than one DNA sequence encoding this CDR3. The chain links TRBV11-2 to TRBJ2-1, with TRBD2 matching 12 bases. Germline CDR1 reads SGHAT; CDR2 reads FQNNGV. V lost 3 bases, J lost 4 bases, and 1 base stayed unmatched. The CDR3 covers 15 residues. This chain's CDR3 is CASSFLAGGYNEQFF. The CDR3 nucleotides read TGTGCCAGCAGCTTTCTAGCGGGGGGGTACAATGAGCAGTTCTTC.